This T cell receptor (beta chain) was identified in a study of cytomegalovirus exposure and HLA in healthy donors. Findings of the study overall: At a 0.05 false discovery rate, a later analysis found 16,951 TCR beta sequences to be associated with HLA alleles. In vitro assays verified that three CMV-associated chains recognized CMV antigens specifically.

Donors consisted of healthy bone marrow donors. The PCR had 60 Vbeta and 13 Jbeta primers. The table came from immunoSEQ multiplex PCR; TCRdb's copy has only in-frame clones and leaves some out. There are 150,000 or so clones in the sample; around 78% occur only once, and 1.5% to 2% lies in the top ten. Germline V gives CDR1 MGHDK, CDR2 SYGVNS. J gave up 7 bases and V 2 bases, and 11 bases lay outside the gene matches. The CDR3 contains 17 residues. On this clone itself: Its antigen remains unidentified.

The sequenced sample consisted of PBMCs. The TCR comes from a young woman in good health and CMV-seronegative. J is TRBJ2-1 and V is TRBV25-1, with 10 bases aligning to TRBD2. The CDR3 sequence is CASSEGVGTSAGNEQFF. Here the CDR3 DNA reads TGTGCCAGCAGTGAAGGTGTAGGGACTAGCGCTGGGAATGAGCAGTTCTTC. The variable domain in full, with the rest retrieved from reference TRBV25-1 and TRBJ2-1, is EADIYQTPRYLVIGTGKKITLECSQTMGHDKMYWYQQDPGMELHLIHYSYGVNSTEKGDLSSESTVSRIRTEHFPLTLESARPSHTSQYLCASSEGVGTSAGNEQFFGPGTRLTVL.